The source of this TCR beta chain is a study of T cell responses to AZD1222 COVID-19 vaccine. Whole-study findings and limits: Sampling that yielded the repertoires occurred only after the peak T cell response.

Per the germline V gene, CDR1 is SQVTM and CDR2 is ANQGSEA. This CDR3 has 10 residues. Trimming cost V 7 bases and J 7 bases, with 10 bases left between them. For this clone: Its antigen remains unidentified.

Sequencing was performed with immunoSEQ multiplex PCR; in TCRdb, only in-frame clones are kept and a portion is missing. The sample shows about 140,000 clones, around 93% of them seen only once. The sample was peripheral blood, taken 28 days after the second AZD1222 dose. The chain has TRBV29-1 and TRBJ1-1; D ambiguous. The sequence derives from an adult who received the AZD1222 COVID-19 vaccine. The CDR3 region has the DNA TGCAGCGCCGGTGAGGATGAAGCTTTCTTT. Its protein is CSAGEDEAFF. The variable domain in full, with the rest retrieved from reference TRBV29-1 and TRBJ1-1, is SAVISQKPSRDICQRGTSLTIQCQVDSQVTMMFWYRQQPGQSLTLIATANQGSEATYESGFVIDKFPISRPNLTFSTLTVSNMSPEDSSIYLCSAGEDEAFFGQGTRLTVV.